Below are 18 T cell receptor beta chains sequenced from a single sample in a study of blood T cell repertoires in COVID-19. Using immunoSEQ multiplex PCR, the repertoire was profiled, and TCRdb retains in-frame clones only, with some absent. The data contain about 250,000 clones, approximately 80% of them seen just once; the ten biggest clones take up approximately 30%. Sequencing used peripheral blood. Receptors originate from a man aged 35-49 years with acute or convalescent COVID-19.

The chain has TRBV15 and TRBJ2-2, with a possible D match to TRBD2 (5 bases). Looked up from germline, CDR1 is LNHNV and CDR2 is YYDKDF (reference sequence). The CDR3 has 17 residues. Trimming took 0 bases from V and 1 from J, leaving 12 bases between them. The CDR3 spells CATSRDLSGGNTGELFF. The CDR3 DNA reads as TGTGCCACCAGCAGAGATCTCAGCGGCGGGAACACCGGGGAGCTGTTTTTT. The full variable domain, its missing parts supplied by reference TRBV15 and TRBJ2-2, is DAMVIQNPRYQVTQFGKPVTLSCSQTLNHNVMYWYQQKSSQAPKLLFHYYDKDFNNEADTPDNFQSRRPNTSFCFLDIRSPGLGDTAMYLCATSRDLSGGNTGELFFGEGSRLTVL.

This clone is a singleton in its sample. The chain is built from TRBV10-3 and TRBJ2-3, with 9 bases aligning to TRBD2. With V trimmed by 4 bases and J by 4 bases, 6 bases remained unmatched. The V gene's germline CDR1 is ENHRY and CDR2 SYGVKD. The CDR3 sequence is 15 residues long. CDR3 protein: CAISAAREGSDTQYF. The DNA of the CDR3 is TGTGCCATCAGTGCAGCGCGGGAGGGCTCAGATACGCAGTATTTT.

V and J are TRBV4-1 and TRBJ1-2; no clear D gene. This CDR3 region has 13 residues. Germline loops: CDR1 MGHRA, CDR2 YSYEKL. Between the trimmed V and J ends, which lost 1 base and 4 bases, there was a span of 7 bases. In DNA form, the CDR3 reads TGCGCCAGCAGCCAAGTGGTCAGCTATGGCTACACCTTC. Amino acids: CASSQVVSYGYTF.

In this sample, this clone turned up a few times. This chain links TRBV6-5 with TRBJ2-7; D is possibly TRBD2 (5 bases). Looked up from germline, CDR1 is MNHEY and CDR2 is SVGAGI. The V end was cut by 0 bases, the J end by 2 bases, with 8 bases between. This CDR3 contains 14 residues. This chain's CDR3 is CASSYSAGTYEQYF. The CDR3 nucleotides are TGTGCCAGCAGTTACTCCGCGGGTACCTACGAGCAGTACTTC.

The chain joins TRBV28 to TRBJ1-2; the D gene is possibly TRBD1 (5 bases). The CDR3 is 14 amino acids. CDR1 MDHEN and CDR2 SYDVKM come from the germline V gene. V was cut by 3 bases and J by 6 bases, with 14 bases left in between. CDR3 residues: CASSFGGIGHGYTF. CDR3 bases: TGTGCCAGCAGTTTCGGGGGGATAGGACATGGCTACACCTTC.

DNA for the CDR3: TGTGCCACCAGTTCCCGGGATTCGGATGAGCAGTTCTTC. It translates to CATSSRDSDEQFF. The chain joins TRBV24-1 to TRBJ2-1; D perhaps matches TRBD2 (5 bases). The CDR3 contains 13 residues. In germline, CDR1 is KGHDR, CDR2 SFDVKD. The germline V and J ends were trimmed by 6 bases and 8 bases, with 13 bases remaining between them.

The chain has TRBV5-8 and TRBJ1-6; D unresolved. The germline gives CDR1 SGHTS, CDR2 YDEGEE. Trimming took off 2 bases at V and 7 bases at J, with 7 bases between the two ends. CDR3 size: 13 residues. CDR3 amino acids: CASSFGVNSPLHF. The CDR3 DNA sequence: TGTGCCAGCAGCTTCGGGGTCAATTCACCCCTCCACTTT.

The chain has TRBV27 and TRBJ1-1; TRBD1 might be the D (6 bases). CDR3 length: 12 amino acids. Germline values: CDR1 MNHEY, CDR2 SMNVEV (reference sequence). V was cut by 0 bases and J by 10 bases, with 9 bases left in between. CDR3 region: CASSLSQGRAFF. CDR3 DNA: TGTGCCAGCAGTTTATCGCAGGGGCGAGCTTTCTTT.

The CDR3 protein is CASSYSIGLAGGPGTDTQYF. CDR3 nucleotide sequence: TGTGCCAGCAGTTACTCGATCGGGCTAGCGGGAGGGCCCGGTACAGATACGCAGTATTTT. The rearrangement links TRBV6-2 or TRBV6-3 to TRBJ2-3; 12 bases fit TRBD2. CDR1 and CDR2 (germline): MNHEY, SVGEGT. The CDR3 has 20 amino acids. The ends lost 0 bases at V and 3 bases at J; junction bases unmatched: 13.

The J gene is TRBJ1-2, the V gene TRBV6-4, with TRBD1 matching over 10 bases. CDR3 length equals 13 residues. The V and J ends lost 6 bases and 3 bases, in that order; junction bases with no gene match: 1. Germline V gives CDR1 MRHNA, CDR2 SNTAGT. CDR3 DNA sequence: TGTGCCAGCAGAGGGACAGGGGACTATGGCTACACCTTC. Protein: CASRGTGDYGYTF.

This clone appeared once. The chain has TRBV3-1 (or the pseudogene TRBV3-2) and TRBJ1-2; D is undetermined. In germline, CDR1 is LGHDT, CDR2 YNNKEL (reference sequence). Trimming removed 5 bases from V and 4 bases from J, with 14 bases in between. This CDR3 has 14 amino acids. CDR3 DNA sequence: TGTGCCAGCAGCTCCACGGCAGGTACCTATGGCTACACCTTC. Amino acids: CASSSTAGTYGYTF.

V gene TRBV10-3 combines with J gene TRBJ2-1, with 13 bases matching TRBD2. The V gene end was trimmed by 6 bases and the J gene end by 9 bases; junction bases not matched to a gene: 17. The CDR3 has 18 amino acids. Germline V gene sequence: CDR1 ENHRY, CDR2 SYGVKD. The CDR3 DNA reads TGTGCCATCAGCGCCGGCGGGACTAGCGGGACAGCCTTCGGTGAGCAGTTCTTC. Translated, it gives CAISAGGTSGTAFGEQFF.

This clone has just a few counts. The CDR3 nucleotides are TGTGCCAGCAGCCCAGGGAGGGCGGCCGGGGAGCTGTTTTTT. Amino acid sequence: CASSPGRAAGELFF. This chain links TRBV11-2 with TRBJ2-2, with 7 bases matching TRBD2. Germline values: CDR1 SGHAT, CDR2 FQNNGV. The CDR3 spans 14 residues. After removal of 5 bases from V and 6 bases from J, the junction contained 6 bases not matched to a gene.

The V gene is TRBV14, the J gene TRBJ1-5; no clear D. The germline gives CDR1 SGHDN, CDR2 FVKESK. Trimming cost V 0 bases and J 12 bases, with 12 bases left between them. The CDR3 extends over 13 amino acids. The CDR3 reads CASSQDLLGSQHF. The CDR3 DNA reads TGTGCCAGCAGCCAAGATCTTTTGGGCAGCCAGCATTTT.

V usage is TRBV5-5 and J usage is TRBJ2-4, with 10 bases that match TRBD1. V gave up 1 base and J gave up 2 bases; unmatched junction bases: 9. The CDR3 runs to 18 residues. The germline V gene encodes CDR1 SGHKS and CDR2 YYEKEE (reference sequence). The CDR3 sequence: CASSLQGQGWESKNIQYF. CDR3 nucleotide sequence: TGTGCCAGCAGCTTGCAGGGACAGGGGTGGGAGTCCAAAAACATTCAGTACTTC.

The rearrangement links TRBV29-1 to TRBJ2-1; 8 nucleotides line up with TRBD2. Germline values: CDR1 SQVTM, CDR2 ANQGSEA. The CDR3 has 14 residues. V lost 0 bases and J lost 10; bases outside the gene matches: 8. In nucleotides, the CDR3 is TGCAGCGTTGAAGAAGATACAGCGGGAGACGAGCAGTTCTTC. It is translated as CSVEEDTAGDEQFF.

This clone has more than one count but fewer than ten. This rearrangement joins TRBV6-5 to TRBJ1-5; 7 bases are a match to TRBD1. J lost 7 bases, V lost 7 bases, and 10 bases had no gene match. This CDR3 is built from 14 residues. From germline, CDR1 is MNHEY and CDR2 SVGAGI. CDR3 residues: CASMPGQVEQPQHF. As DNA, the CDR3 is TGTGCCAGCATGCCCGGACAGGTTGAACAGCCCCAGCATTTT.

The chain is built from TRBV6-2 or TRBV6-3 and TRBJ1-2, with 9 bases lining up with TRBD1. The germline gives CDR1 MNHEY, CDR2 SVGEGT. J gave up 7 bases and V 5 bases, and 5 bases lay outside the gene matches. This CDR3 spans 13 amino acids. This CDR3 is CASSRGTGSGYTF. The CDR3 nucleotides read TGTGCCAGCAGTCGGGGGACAGGGAGTGGCTACACCTTC.